The present T cell receptor (beta chain) was sequenced within a study of T cell responses to AZD1222 COVID-19 vaccine. Findings and caveats of the study: The study found vaccine-associated CD4 TCRs spanning spike, dominant at 160-218 and 743-854.

This clone was observed once. Its antigen is undetermined. The data were produced by immunoSEQ multiplex PCR, yet TCRdb's version contains in-frame clones alone and is incomplete. The table records about 140,000 clones, roughly 90% of them present only once. There are 18 residues in the CDR3. V lost 2 bases to trimming and J lost 5 bases; unmatched junction nucleotides: 9. The germline CDR1 and CDR2 sequences are SGHTA and FQGNSA. This sequence joins TRBV7-2 and TRBJ2-3; the match to TRBD2 covers 14 bases. The receptor was isolated from an adult in good health. The specimen was peripheral blood, collected on day 0 of AZD1222 vaccination. The CDR3 protein is CASSLPLGTSGGRDTQYF. In DNA form, the CDR3 reads TGTGCCAGCAGCTTACCGCTAGGGACTAGCGGGGGACGAGATACGCAGTATTTT.